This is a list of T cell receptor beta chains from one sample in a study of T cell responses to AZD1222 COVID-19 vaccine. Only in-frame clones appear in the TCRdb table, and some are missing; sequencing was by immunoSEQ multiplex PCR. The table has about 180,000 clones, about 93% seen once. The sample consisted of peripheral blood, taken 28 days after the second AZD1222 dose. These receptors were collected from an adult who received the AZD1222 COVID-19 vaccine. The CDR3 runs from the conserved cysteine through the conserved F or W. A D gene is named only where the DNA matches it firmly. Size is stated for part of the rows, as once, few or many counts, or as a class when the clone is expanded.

CASSYSYPSGNTIYF,TGTGCCAGCAGTTACTCGTATCCCTCTGGAAACACCATATATTTT,TRBV6-6,-,-,TRBJ1-3
CASSLGPTWSSGELFF,TGTGCCAGCAGTTTAGGCCCGACGTGGAGCTCCGGGGAGCTGTTTTTT,TRBV27,-,-,TRBJ2-2
CASRASGEEQFF,TGTGCCAGTAGGGCTAGCGGCGAAGAGCAGTTCTTC,TRBV19,-,TRBD2,TRBJ2-1
CASSHPGENTEAFF,TGCGCCAGCAGCCACCCCGGCGAGAACACTGAAGCTTTCTTT,TRBV4-3,-,-,TRBJ1-1
CASKSGIGADTQYF,TGTGCCAGTAAAAGCGGGATTGGGGCAGATACGCAGTATTTT,TRBV19,-,TRBD2,TRBJ2-3
CASRQGGGNTIYF,TGTGCCAGCAGACAGGGAGGGGGAAACACCATATATTTT,TRBV21-1,once,-,TRBJ1-3
CASSQDLQGYNEKLFF,TGCGCCAGCAGCCAAGATCTACAGGGGTATAATGAAAAACTGTTTTTT,TRBV4-3,-,TRBD1,TRBJ1-4
CASSWGWRVGGTEAFF,TGCGCCAGCAGCTGGGGTTGGAGGGTTGGTGGCACTGAAGCTTTCTTT,TRBV5-1,-,-,TRBJ1-1
CASREGSYNSPLHF,TGTGCCAGCAGAGAAGGCTCCTATAATTCACCCCTCCACTTT,TRBV5-4,few,-,TRBJ1-6
CASSPGWGGNTEAFF,TGTGCCAGCAGCCCAGGCTGGGGCGGGAACACTGAAGCTTTCTTT,TRBV6-2/TRBV6-3,-,-,TRBJ1-1
CASSERDRTPEAFF,TGTGCCAGCAGTGAGAGGGACAGGACCCCTGAAGCTTTCTTT,TRBV6-1,-,TRBD1,TRBJ1-1
CASSQSRIGAYGNTIYF,TGTGCCAGCAGCCAAAGCAGAATAGGGGCTTATGGAAACACCATATATTTT,TRBV3-1/TRBV3-2,-,-,TRBJ1-3
CASSLRSLAGNQETQYF,TGTGCCAGCAGCTTAAGAAGTCTAGCGGGGAATCAAGAGACCCAGTACTTC,TRBV13,-,TRBD2,TRBJ2-5
CASSSAAVGEKLFF,TGTGCCAGTAGTAGCGCGGCAGTGGGGGAAAAACTGTTTTTT,TRBV19,-,-,TRBJ1-4
CASSLAQDEKLFF,TGTGCCAGCAGCTTAGCTCAGGATGAAAAACTGTTTTTT,TRBV7-2,-,-,TRBJ1-4
CASSLTGVYNSPLHF,TGTGCCAGCAGCTTAACAGGTGTTTATAATTCACCCCTCCACTTT,TRBV7-3,-,-,TRBJ1-6
CASSQDGGKETQYF,TGCGCCAGCAGCCAAGATGGCGGGAAAGAGACCCAGTACTTC,TRBV4-1,once,-,TRBJ2-5
CSVALNAGEKLFF,TGCAGCGTTGCTCTAAACGCGGGGGAAAAACTGTTTTTT,TRBV29-1,-,-,TRBJ1-4
CAWSAPNSPLHF,TGTGCCTGGAGCGCCCCAAATTCACCCCTCCACTTT,TRBV30,-,-,TRBJ1-6
CASSSGELAGVVFF,TGTGCCAGCAGTAGCGGGGAGCTAGCGGGAGTAGTGTTCTTC,TRBV2,-,TRBD2,TRBJ2-1
CASSTGTMNPGELFF,TGTGCCAGCAGTACAGGGACCATGAATCCCGGGGAGCTGTTTTTT,TRBV6-5,-,-,TRBJ2-2
CASSDYSGSSYNEQFF,TGTGCCAGCAGCGACTATAGCGGGAGTTCCTACAATGAGCAGTTCTTC,TRBV11-2,-,TRBD2,TRBJ2-1
CATRPPGSNEKLFF,TGTGCCACCAGACCCCCAGGGAGTAATGAAAAACTGTTTTTT,TRBV15,-,-,TRBJ1-4
CASSPRTSEQYF,TGTGCCAGCTCACCCCGGACTAGCGAGCAGTACTTC,TRBV18,-,TRBD2,TRBJ2-7
CASSHPDREETQYF,TGCGCCAGCAGCCACCCTGACAGGGAGGAGACCCAGTACTTC,TRBV4-1,-,TRBD1,TRBJ2-5
CASSQVGRVSQETQYF,TGCGCCAGCAGCCAAGTCGGCAGGGTTTCGCAAGAGACCCAGTACTTC,TRBV4-1,-,-,TRBJ2-5
CATSDAYRGRPGGSSYNEQFF,TGTGCCACCAGTGATGCCTACAGGGGGCGCCCTGGTGGGAGCTCCTACAATGAGCAGTTCTTC,TRBV24-1,once,TRBD1,TRBJ2-1
CASAGTPGVRGYTF,TGTGCCTCGGCAGGGACCCCCGGAGTTCGTGGCTACACCTTC,TRBV30,-,-,TRBJ1-2
CAWSAGTTNEKLFF,TGTGCCTGGAGTGCAGGCACAACTAATGAAAAACTGTTTTTT,TRBV30,-,-,TRBJ1-4
CASSEAPVLYEQYF,TGTGCCAGCAGTGAAGCGCCGGTGTTATACGAGCAGTACTTC,TRBV2,-,-,TRBJ2-7
CASSRFSGSPLHF,TGTGCCAGCAGCCGTTTCTCTGGTTCACCCCTCCACTTT,TRBV3-1/TRBV3-2,-,-,TRBJ1-6
CASSQDPVPAHNSPLHF,TGCGCCAGCAGCCAAGACCCCGTGCCAGCGCATAATTCACCCCTCCACTTT,TRBV4-3,-,-,TRBJ1-6
CASSPDRSEQYF,TGCGCCAGCAGCCCCGACAGATCCGAGCAGTACTTC,TRBV5-1,-,-,TRBJ2-7
CASSSLPRDTSNQPQHF,TGTGCCAGCAGCTCATTGCCCAGGGACACTAGCAATCAGCCCCAGCATTTT,TRBV12-1,once,-,TRBJ1-5
CASSYLGAREKLFF,TGTGCCAGCAGTTACTTGGGGGCACGGGAAAAACTGTTTTTT,TRBV6-5,-,-,TRBJ1-4
CASRKRVPNQPQHF,TGTGCCAGCCGTAAGAGGGTCCCCAATCAGCCCCAGCATTTT,TRBV3-1/TRBV3-2,-,-,TRBJ1-5
CASSPLNPVPAFF,TGTGCCAGCAGCCCACTTAATCCGGTTCCGGCTTTCTTT,TRBV7-9,-,-,TRBJ1-1
CSGGHLNTEAFF,TGCAGCGGAGGACACCTGAACACTGAAGCTTTCTTT,TRBV29-1,-,-,TRBJ1-1
CASSLDGGRDYEQYF,TGTGCCAGCAGCTTAGACGGCGGGAGGGACTACGAGCAGTACTTC,TRBV11-2,-,TRBD2,TRBJ2-7
CASSQDSRVGTDTQYF,TGCGCCAGCAGCCAAGATTCTAGGGTGGGCACAGATACGCAGTATTTT,TRBV4-3,-,-,TRBJ2-3
CASSLEPSGYTGELFF,TGTGCCAGCAGCTTAGAGCCTAGCGGTTACACCGGGGAGCTGTTTTTT,TRBV7-3,-,TRBD2,TRBJ2-2
CASSMGQGGQPQHF,TGTGCCAGTAGTATGGGGCAGGGTGGGCAGCCCCAGCATTTT,TRBV19,-,-,TRBJ1-5
CASSYTGAGVRNEQFF,TGTGCCAGCAGTTATACCGGGGCGGGAGTGAGGAATGAGCAGTTCTTC,TRBV2,-,TRBD2,TRBJ2-1
CASSHRTSGENTGELFF,TGCGCCAGCAGCCACCGGACTAGCGGGGAAAACACCGGGGAGCTGTTTTTT,TRBV4-3,-,TRBD2,TRBJ2-2
CASSPPSGRDLLYNEQFF,TGTGCCAGCTCACCCCCCAGCGGGAGGGACCTTCTCTACAATGAGCAGTTCTTC,TRBV18,-,TRBD2,TRBJ2-1
CSVESDRGTEAFF,TGCAGCGTTGAATCGGACCGAGGCACTGAAGCTTTCTTT,TRBV29-1,once,-,TRBJ1-1
CASSLRSGGHGQFF,TGTGCCAGCAGCTTGAGGAGCGGGGGGCACGGGCAGTTCTTC,TRBV5-5,-,TRBD2,TRBJ2-1
CASSPTGLAGGPAEEQYF,TGCGCCAGCAGCCCAACGGGACTAGCGGGAGGGCCGGCCGAGGAGCAGTACTTC,TRBV4-1,-,TRBD2,TRBJ2-7